This T cell receptor beta chain was sequenced during a study of a mutant IDH1 vaccine in newly diagnosed glioma (dated by TCRdb to about 2021). At the level of the whole study: The 32 treated patients were about 60% male and 37.5% female, with a mean age of approximately 38 years. Prior to enrollment, standard therapy consisting of radiotherapy alone, temozolomide alone, or radiochemotherapy with temozolomide had been administered to patients, with the combination being received by most patients. Six visits were used for peripheral blood collection: V03 (baseline), V05, V07, V10, V12 and V13. Longitudinal TCRB deep sequencing was done for 25 to 30 treated patients, wherever samples were available for exploratory analyses. Study-wide findings and limitations: PBMC samples for TCRB deep sequencing were selected based on availability. The authors noted that analyses of patient blood samples could not be reproduced because of sample limitations. Across multiple MHC alleles, vaccine-induced immune responses were seen in approximately 93% of patients. No apparent relationship was observed between pseudoprogression and alterations in the top peripheral T cell clonotypes detected by TCRB sequencing.

In the case of this clone: Its antigen remains undetermined. Base qualities were left out, and no much larger clone turns up one base away.

This specimen's time point label, per the study, means: baseline, week 1 (first vaccination visit). According to the study, the label for this sample's treatment or condition signals: pre-vaccination baseline after standard-of-care therapy. Newly diagnosed WHO grade 3 or 4 IDH1-mutant astrocytomas showing loss of nuclear ATRX were present in the donors. The samples were drawn from NOA16, a multicentre, single-arm, open-label phase I trial in Germany that tested a mutant IDH1 peptide vaccine in humans for the first time. Blood drawn at visit V03 was used as the baseline sample for immunogenicity testing. Genomic DNA for TCRB sequencing was extracted from EDTA blood using the DNeasy Blood and Tissue Kit. To prepare the library, the immunoSEQ multiplex PCR assay was applied. Following the manufacturer's protocol, the hsTCRB Kit was used to amplify rearranged TCR beta chain sequences. TCRB libraries were sequenced on an Illumina MiSeq. As for how the authors treated the data: The kit vendor's proprietary platform handled demultiplexing, trimming and gene mapping. The immuneACCESS repertoire file appears here via TCRdb, limited to in-frame rearrangements. These files lack a portion of the clones; in checked studies, under half of the deficit traces to unresolved V genes, and the cause of the others is not known. V, J and clone size are taken as reported in that table, and D and trimming were inferred from the DNA itself. The sample table holds about 98,000 clones, of which around 90% were seen once. The ten largest clones take up under 0.65% of the sample.

This specimen was PBMCs, taken from a glioma patient treated with radiotherapy, temozolomide or both. The receptor comes from a woman aged 45-65 years with glioma.

The bases read TGTGCCAGCAGCCCAGTGTACGGGGAGTCCTATGGCTACACCTTC. This translates into CASSPVYGESYGYTF. The V and J genes are TRBV11-2 and TRBJ1-2, with no reliable assignment of the D segment. V drops 5 bases and J drops 4 bases, leaving 17 bases in between. There are 15 amino acids in the CDR3, from cysteine to phenylalanine inclusive. Only CDR3 DNA is held: 45 bases, read in frame from base 1. In the germline V gene, CDR1 corresponds to SGHAT and CDR2 to FQNNGV.